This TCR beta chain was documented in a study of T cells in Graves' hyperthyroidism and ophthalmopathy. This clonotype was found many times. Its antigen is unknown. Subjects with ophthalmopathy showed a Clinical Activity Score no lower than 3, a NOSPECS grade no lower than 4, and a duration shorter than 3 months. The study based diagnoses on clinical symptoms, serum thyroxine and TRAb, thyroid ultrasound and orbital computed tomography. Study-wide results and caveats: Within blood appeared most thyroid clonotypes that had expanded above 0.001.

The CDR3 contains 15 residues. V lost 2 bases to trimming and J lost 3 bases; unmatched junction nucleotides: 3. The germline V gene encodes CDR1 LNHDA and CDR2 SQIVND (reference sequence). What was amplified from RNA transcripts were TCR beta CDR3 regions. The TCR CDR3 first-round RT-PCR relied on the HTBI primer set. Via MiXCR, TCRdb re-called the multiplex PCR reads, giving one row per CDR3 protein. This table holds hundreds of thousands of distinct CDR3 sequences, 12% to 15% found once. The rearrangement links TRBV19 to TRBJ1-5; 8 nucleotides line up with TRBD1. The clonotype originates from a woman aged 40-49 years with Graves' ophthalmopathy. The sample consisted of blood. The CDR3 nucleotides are TGTGCCAGTAGTATACGGCAGGGGGCCAATCAGCCCCAGCATTTT. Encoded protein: CASSIRQGANQPQHF.